Listed below are T cell receptor beta chains from one sample, sequenced in a study of shared clonotypes between healthy human individuals. TCRdb keeps only in-frame clones here, not all; method: immunoSEQ multiplex PCR. The data hold over 2 million clones, with 90% to 95% observed a single time. The specimen was naive CD4+ T cells sorted from blood. These receptors were taken from a man younger than 35 in good health. The CDR3 runs from the conserved cysteine through the conserved F or W. Fields, in order: J gene, V gene, D gene, clone size, CDR3 protein, CDR3 DNA. D genes are given only for firm matches. Clone size appears in some rows only: once, few, many, or a class for an expanded clone.

>TRBJ1-2|TRBV4-1|-|-
CASSQVVGPLDGYTF
TGCGCCAGCAGCCAAGTGGTGGGCCCCTTGGATGGCTACACCTTC
>TRBJ2-1|TRBV11-2|TRBD2|-
CASSLDRTSGEQFF
TGTGCCAGCAGCTTAGATAGGACTAGTGGTGAGCAGTTCTTC
>TRBJ2-7|TRBV5-1|TRBD2|-
CASSLGGSETQQYF
TGCGCCAGCAGCTTAGGCGGGAGCGAAACTCAGCAGTACTTC
>TRBJ1-6|TRBV7-7|TRBD1|-
CASSRDRGSPLHF
TGTGCTAGCAGCAGGGACAGGGGTTCACCCCTCCACTTT
>TRBJ1-1|TRBV29-1|-|once
CSVARFPMNTEAFF
TGCAGCGTTGCCCGGTTCCCTATGAACACTGAAGCTTTCTTT
>TRBJ1-3|TRBV30|TRBD1|-
CAWRQPPGQNSGNTIYF
TGTGCCTGGAGGCAACCTCCGGGACAGAACTCTGGAAACACCATATATTTT
>TRBJ2-3|TRBV7-6|-|-
CASSLVGSTDTQYF
TGTGCCAGCAGCTTAGTGGGAAGCACAGATACGCAGTATTTT
>TRBJ2-3|TRBV9|TRBD2|-
CASSARTSGADTQYF
TGTGCCAGCAGCGCCCGGACTAGCGGGGCAGATACGCAGTATTTT
>TRBJ2-5|TRBV18|-|-
CASSARETQYF
TGTGCCAGCTCGGCAAGGGAGACCCAGTACTTC
>TRBJ1-2|TRBV6-6|-|-
CASGQNEASYTF
TGTGCCAGCGGTCAGAATGAGGCTAGCTACACCTTC
>TRBJ2-5|TRBV5-1|-|-
CASSLTGPETQYF
TGCGCCAGCAGCTTGACAGGGCCAGAGACCCAGTACTTC
>TRBJ1-1|TRBV10-2|-|-
CASSQGGTEAFF
TGCGCCAGCAGTCAGGGAGGCACTGAAGCTTTCTTT
>TRBJ2-3|TRBV19|TRBD1|-
CASRDRGTDTQYF
TGTGCCAGCCGGGACAGGGGCACAGATACGCAGTATTTT
>TRBJ2-6|TRBV29-1|TRBD1|-
CSAVGWTGGANVLTF
TGCAGCGCGGTTGGATGGACAGGGGGAGCCAACGTCCTGACTTTC
>TRBJ2-3|TRBV11-2|TRBD2|-
CASSSTGRTTDTQYF
TGTGCCAGCAGCTCGACCGGGAGGACCACAGATACGCAGTATTTT
>TRBJ2-2|TRBV5-6|-|once
CASSQTMSGNTGELFF
TGTGCCAGCAGCCAAACCATGAGCGGGAACACCGGGGAGCTGTTTTTT
>TRBJ2-2|TRBV7-9|-|-
CASSRGGVTPGAGELFF
TGTGCCAGCAGTCGGGGTGGAGTGACACCCGGTGCCGGGGAGCTGTTTTTT
>TRBJ2-5|TRBV5-1|-|-
CASRAQETQYF
TGCGCCAGCAGGGCCCAAGAGACCCAGTACTTC
>TRBJ1-6|TRBV10-3|-|-
CAISSEDNSPLHF
TGTGCCATCAGCTCGGAGGATAATTCACCCCTCCACTTT
>TRBJ1-5|TRBV18|-|-
CASSPLEYDQPQHF
TGTGCCAGCTCACCACTAGAGTATGATCAGCCCCAGCATTTT